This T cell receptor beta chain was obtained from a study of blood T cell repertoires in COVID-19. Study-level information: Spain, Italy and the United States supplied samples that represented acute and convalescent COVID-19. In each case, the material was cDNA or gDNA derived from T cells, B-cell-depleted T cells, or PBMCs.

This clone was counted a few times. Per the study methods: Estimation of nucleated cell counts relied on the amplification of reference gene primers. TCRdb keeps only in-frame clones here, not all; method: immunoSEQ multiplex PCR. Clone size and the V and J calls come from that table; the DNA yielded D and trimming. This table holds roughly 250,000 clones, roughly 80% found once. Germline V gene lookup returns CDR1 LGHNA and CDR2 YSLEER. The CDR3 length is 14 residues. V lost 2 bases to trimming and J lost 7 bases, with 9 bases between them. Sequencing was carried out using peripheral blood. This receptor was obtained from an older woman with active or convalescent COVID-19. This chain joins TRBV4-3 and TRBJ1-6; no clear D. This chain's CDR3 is CASSQTLTNSPLHF. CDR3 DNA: TGCGCCAGCAGCCAAACCCTAACGAATTCACCCCTCCACTTT.